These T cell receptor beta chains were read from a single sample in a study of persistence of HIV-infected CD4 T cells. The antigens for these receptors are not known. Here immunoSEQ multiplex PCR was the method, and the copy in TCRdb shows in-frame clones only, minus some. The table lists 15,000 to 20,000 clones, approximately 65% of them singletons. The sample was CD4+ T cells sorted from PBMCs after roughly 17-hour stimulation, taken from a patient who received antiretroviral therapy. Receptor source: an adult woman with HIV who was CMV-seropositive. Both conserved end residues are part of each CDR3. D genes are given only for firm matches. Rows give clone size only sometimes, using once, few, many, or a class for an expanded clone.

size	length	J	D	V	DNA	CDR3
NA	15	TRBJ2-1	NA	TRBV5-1	TGCGCCAGCAGCTTGGCCCTGGACTCCTACAATGAGCAGTTCTTC	CASSLALDSYNEQFF
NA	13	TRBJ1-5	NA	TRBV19	TGTGCCAGTTGTAGACAGGACAATCAGCCCCAGCATTTT	CASCRQDNQPQHF
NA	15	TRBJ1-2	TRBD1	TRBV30	TGTGCCTCCCAGGGGGGGACAGGGAGGGCCTATGGCTACACCTTC	CASQGGTGRAYGYTF
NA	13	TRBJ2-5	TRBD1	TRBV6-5	TGTGCCACCGAGCTGACAGGGCAAGAGACCCAGTACTTC	CATELTGQETQYF
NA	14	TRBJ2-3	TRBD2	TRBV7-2	TGTGCCAGCGCGCCAGGGAGGGAAACAGATACGCAGTATTTT	CASAPGRETDTQYF
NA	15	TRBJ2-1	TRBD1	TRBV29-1	TGCAGCGTTGGAATAAGAGGGGGCCTCTACAATGAGCAGTTCTTC	CSVGIRGGLYNEQFF
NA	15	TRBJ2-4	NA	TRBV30	TGTGCCTGGAGTGTGGGGTCAGTAGCCAAAAACATTCAGTACTTC	CAWSVGSVAKNIQYF
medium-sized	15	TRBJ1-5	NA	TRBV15	TGTGCCACCAGCAGCGACGGACGGAACAATCAGCCCCAGCATTTT	CATSSDGRNNQPQHF
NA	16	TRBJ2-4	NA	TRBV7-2	TGTGCCAGCAGCTTAATGTCGGGGTTGGACAAAAACATTCAGTACTTC	CASSLMSGLDKNIQYF
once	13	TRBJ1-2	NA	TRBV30	TGTGCCTGGAGTGTGTCGGACAAAGCTGGCTACACCTTC	CAWSVSDKAGYTF
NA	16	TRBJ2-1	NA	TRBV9	TGTGCCAGCAGCGTAGCTGGTCAGGGAGTGCGCAATGAGCAGTTCTTC	CASSVAGQGVRNEQFF
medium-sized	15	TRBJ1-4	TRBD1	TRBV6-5	TGTGCCAGCAGGTGGCGGGGACAGGGAAATGAAAAACTGTTTTTT	CASRWRGQGNEKLFF
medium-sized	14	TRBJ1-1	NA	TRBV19	TGTGCCAGTAGTATATGGGGGCTGGACACTGAAGCTTTCTTT	CASSIWGLDTEAFF
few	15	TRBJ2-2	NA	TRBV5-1	TGCGCCAGCAGCTTTCGACGGGATGCCACCGGGGAGCTGTTTTTT	CASSFRRDATGELFF
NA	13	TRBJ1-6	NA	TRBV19	TGTGCCAGTACTATGACAGGTAGTGGACCCCTCCACTTT	CASTMTGSGPLHF
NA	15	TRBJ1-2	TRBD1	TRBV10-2	TGCGCCAGCAGCCCTTCGGACAGGGGGGCCTATGGCTACACCTTC	CASSPSDRGAYGYTF
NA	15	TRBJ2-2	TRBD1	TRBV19	TGTGCCAGTAGTCTTAACAGGGGCGCCGCCGGGGAGCTGTTTTTT	CASSLNRGAAGELFF
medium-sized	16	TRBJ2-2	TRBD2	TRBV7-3	TGTGCCAGCAGCTTAGGGCTAGCGGGGAACACCGGGGAGCTGTTTTTT	CASSLGLAGNTGELFF
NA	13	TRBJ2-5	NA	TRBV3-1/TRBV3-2	TGTGCCAGCAGCCCCCGGGACTTAGAGACCCAGTACTTC	CASSPRDLETQYF
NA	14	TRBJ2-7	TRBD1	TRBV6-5	TGTGCCAGCAGATCGACAGGGGCTAAATACGAGCAGTACTTC	CASRSTGAKYEQYF